The 9 T cell receptor beta chains presented below share a single source sample, sequenced in a study of a mutant IDH1 vaccine in newly diagnosed glioma. These receptors' antigens are unknown. Time point: week 5, during vaccination. Every vaccination contained 300 ug of the mutant IDH1 20-mer peptide and was paired with topical imiquimod. Using immunoSEQ multiplex PCR, the repertoire was profiled, and TCRdb retains in-frame clones only, with some absent. The sample has tens of thousands of clones; roughly 82% are singletons. Sample: PBMCs, taken from a glioma patient whose treatment included an IDH1 peptide vaccine. Receptors originate from a woman under 30 with glioma. Some clones in this sample may be carry-over from other donors' samples.

The V call is TRBV5-1, the J call TRBJ2-5; D not certain. With 0 bases removed from V and 5 bases from J, the gap between germline ends came to 11 bases. The length of the CDR3 is 14 residues. Germline V gene data show CDR1 as SGHRS and CDR2 as YFSETQ. The CDR3 nucleotides are TGCGCCAGCAGCTTGGAAGGTAGCCGGGAGACCCAGTACTTC. It codes for CASSLEGSRETQYF.

The chain couples TRBV9 to TRBJ2-2; tentatively, D is TRBD1 or TRBD2 (5 bases each). CDR3 length: 17 residues. Germline assignment: CDR1 SGDLS and CDR2 YYNGEE. Trimming shortened V by 0 bases and J by 4 bases, and 16 bases separated the two germline ends. DNA for the CDR3: TGTGCCAGCAGCGTAGAGGTGGGACCCGTTGGCACCGGGGAGCTGTTTTTT. Residues: CASSVEVGPVGTGELFF.

The chain has TRBV2 and TRBJ1-6; the match to TRBD1 covers 10 bases. V lost 6 bases and J lost 10; bases outside the gene matches: 9. The CDR3 is made up of 15 amino acids. The germline V gene has CDR1 SNHLY and CDR2 FYNNEI. CDR3 residues: CASSRTGQGRSPLHF. In DNA, the CDR3 is TGTGCCAGCAGCCGCACGGGACAGGGGAGGTCACCCCTCCACTTT.

The gene calls are TRBV9 and TRBJ2-7, with D maybe TRBD2 (7 bases). Trimming left V 5 bases short and J 5 bases short, with 17 bases between. The CDR3 has 14 amino acids. CDR1 SGDLS and CDR2 YYNGEE come from the germline V gene. Here the CDR3 reads CASSEGGGPNEQYF. The CDR3 region has the DNA TGTGCCAGCAGTGAAGGGGGAGGGCCTAACGAGCAGTACTTC.

In this sample, this clone turned up once. The V and J genes are TRBV19 and TRBJ2-2, with TRBD2 as a possible D gene (5 bases). Trimming cost V 6 bases and J 7 bases, with 9 bases left between them. Per the germline V gene, CDR1 is LNHDA and CDR2 is SQIVND (reference sequence). CDR3 length equals 12 residues. The CDR3 here is CASSLRGGELFF. In DNA form, the CDR3 reads TGTGCCAGTAGCCTACGGGGCGGGGAGCTGTTTTTT.

This chain joins TRBV7-6 and TRBJ1-1; D possibly corresponds to TRBD1 (6 bases). The CDR3 contains 14 residues. Germline CDR1 SGHVS, CDR2 FNYEAQ. V was clipped by 0 bases and J by 3 bases, with 8 bases between them. The CDR3 sequence is CASSLAEGDTEAFF. The CDR3 DNA follows: TGTGCCAGCAGCTTAGCCGAGGGGGACACTGAAGCTTTCTTT.

The V and J genes are TRBV5-1 and TRBJ2-7; 9 nucleotides match TRBD1. Losses at the gene ends were 7 bases for V and 1 base for J; bases not matched to a gene: 6. The germline CDR1 and CDR2 sequences are SGHRS and YFSETQ. CDR3 length equals 14 residues. The chain's CDR3 is CASCTTGGSYEQYF. CDR3 sequence (DNA): TGCGCCAGCTGCACGACAGGGGGGTCCTACGAGCAGTACTTC.

The chain employs TRBV7-2 and TRBJ2-4, with D hard to call. The germline V gene has CDR1 SGHTA and CDR2 FQGNSA. The CDR3 has 13 amino acids. The V end was cut by 5 bases, the J end by 5 bases, with 10 bases between. The CDR3 sequence is CASSPSPENIQYF. CDR3 sequence (DNA): TGTGCCAGCAGCCCCTCCCCAGAAAACATTCAGTACTTC.

The genes are TRBV5-6 and TRBJ1-2; D perhaps matches TRBD1 (6 bases). Looked up from germline, CDR1 is SGHDT and CDR2 is YYEEEE. This CDR3 is 18 amino acids long. Trimming took off 3 bases at V and 4 bases at J, with 25 bases between the two ends. DNA of the CDR3: TGTGCCAGCAGCTGGGTGCGGGGGAGGACGGGACAATCCTATGGCTACACCTTC. This sequence encodes CASSWVRGRTGQSYGYTF. Full variable domain (missing parts from reference TRBV5-6 and TRBJ1-2): DAGVTQSPTHLIKTRGQQVTLRCSPKSGHDTVSWYQQALGQGPQFIFQYYEEEERQRGNFPDRFSGHQFPNYSSELNVNALLLGDSALYLCASSWVRGRTGQSYGYTFGSGTRLTVV.